This TCR beta chain was sequenced for a study of T-cell memory formation after mild COVID-19. Overall study findings and caveats: What remained unconfirmed was the SARS-CoV-2 specificity of second-wave clones peaking on day 37. Contracting clones from day 15 to 85 had balanced CD4/CD8; later expanders favoured CD4+.

Constant-segment primers and 5'RACE yielded cDNA libraries for TCR alpha and TCR beta, each carrying sample barcodes and UMIs. TCRdb reanalysed the 5' RACE reads using MiXCR and keeps one entry per CDR3 protein. The repertoire holds about 240,000 distinct CDR3 sequences, with around 10% as singletons. The V gene's germline CDR1 is SEHNR and CDR2 FQNEAQ (reference sequence). The CDR3 has 15 residues. V dropped 5 bases and J dropped 0 bases, with 14 bases sitting between them. This clonotype was recorded a few times. Its antigen is not known. The receptor was derived from a man aged 18 to 29 who had mild COVID-19 (a few samples of this study predate the infection). Cell type and time point are not known. Sequenced input: PBMCs or a T cell subset sorted from them (not recorded which). The chain couples TRBV7-9 to TRBJ2-7; maybe TRBD1 (6 bases). CDR3 DNA: TGTGCCAGCAGCCCTCGTGTGGGGGCCTCCTACGAGCAGTACTTC. Amino acids: CASSPRVGASYEQYF.